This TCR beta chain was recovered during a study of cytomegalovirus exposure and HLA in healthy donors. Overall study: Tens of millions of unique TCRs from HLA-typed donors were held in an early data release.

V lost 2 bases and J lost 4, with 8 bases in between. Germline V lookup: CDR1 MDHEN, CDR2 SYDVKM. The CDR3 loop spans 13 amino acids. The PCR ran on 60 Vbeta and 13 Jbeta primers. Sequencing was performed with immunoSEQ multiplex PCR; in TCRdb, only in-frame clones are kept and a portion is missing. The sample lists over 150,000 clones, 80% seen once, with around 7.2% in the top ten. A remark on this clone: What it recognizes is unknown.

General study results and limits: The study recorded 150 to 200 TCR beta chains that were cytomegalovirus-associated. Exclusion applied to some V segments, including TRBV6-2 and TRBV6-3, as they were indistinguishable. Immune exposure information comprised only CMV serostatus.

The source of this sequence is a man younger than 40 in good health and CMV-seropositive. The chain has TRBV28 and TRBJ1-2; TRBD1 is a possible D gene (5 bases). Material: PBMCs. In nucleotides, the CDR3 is TGTGCCAGCAGTTTAGGACAAATCTATGGCTACACCTTC. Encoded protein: CASSLGQIYGYTF.